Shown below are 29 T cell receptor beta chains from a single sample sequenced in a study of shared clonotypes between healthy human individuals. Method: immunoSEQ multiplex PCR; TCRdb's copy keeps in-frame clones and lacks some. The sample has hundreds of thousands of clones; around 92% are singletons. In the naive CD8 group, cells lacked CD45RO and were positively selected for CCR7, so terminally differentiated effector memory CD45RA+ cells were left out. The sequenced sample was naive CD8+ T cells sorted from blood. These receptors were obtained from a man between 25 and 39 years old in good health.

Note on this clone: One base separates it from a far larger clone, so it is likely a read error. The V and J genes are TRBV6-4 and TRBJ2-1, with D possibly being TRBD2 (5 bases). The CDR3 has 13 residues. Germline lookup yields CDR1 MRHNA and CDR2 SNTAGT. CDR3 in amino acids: CTSSAGSYNEQFF. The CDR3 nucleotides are TGTACCAGCAGTGCGGGCTCCTACAATGAGCAGTTCTTC.

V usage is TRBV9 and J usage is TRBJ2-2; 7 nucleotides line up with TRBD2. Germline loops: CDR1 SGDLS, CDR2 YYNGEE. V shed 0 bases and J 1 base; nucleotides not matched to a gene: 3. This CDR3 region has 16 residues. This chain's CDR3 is CASSVEERENTGELFF. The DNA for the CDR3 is TGTGCCAGCAGCGTAGAGGAGCGGGAGAACACCGGGGAGCTGTTTTTT.

CDR3 in amino acids: CASSDRVSGYTF. The CDR3, as DNA: TGTGCCAGCAGCGACAGGGTCTCTGGCTACACCTTC. V usage is TRBV9 and J usage is TRBJ1-2, with D maybe TRBD1 (6 bases). There are 12 residues in the CDR3. Germline V lookup: CDR1 SGDLS, CDR2 YYNGEE. The ends were cut back, 3 bases at V and 7 bases at J, with 10 bases in the middle.

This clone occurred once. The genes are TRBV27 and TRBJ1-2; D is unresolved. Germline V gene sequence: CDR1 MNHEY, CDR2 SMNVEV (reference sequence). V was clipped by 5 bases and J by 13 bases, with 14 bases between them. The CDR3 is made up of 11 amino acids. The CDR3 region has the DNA TGTGCCAGCAGTCCCGCCGGACGTCTCACCTTC. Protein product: CASSPAGRLTF.

This chain's CDR3 is CASSPQAGGETQYF. The CDR3 DNA is TGTGCCAGCAGCCCCCAGGCGGGAGGGGAGACCCAGTACTTC. The genes are TRBV9 and TRBJ2-5; TRBD2 aligns across 9 bases. Germline CDR1 and CDR2: SGDLS and YYNGEE. The CDR3 is 14 amino acids. The trim removed 4 bases at V and 5 bases at J, leaving 6 bases unmatched. Looking up the rest from reference TRBV9 and TRBJ2-5 gives the full variable domain: DSGVTQTPKHLITATGQRVTLRCSPRSGDLSVYWYQQSLDQGLQFLIQYYNGEERAKGNILERFSAQQFPDLHSELNLSSLELGDSALYFCASSPQAGGETQYFGPGTRLLVL.

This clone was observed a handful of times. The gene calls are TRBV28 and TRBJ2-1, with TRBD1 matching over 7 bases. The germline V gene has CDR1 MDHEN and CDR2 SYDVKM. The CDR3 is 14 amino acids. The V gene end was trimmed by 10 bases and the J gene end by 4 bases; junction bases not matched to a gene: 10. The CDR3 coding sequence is TGTGCCACCTTGATATGGACAGGATACAATGAGCAGTTCTTC. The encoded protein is CATLIWTGYNEQFF.

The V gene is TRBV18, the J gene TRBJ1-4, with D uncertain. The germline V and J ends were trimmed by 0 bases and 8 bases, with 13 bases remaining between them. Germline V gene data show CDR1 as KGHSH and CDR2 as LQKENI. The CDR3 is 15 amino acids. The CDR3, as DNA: TGTGCCAGCTCACCACCGTTCGGGGAGAGGGAAAAACTGTTTTTT. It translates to CASSPPFGEREKLFF.

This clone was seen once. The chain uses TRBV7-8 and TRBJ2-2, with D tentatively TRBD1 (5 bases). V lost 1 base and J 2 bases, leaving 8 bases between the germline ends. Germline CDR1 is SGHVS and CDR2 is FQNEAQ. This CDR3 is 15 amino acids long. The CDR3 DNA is TGTGCCAGCAGCTTAGTCCAGGGAAACACCGGGGAGCTGTTTTTT. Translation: CASSLVQGNTGELFF.

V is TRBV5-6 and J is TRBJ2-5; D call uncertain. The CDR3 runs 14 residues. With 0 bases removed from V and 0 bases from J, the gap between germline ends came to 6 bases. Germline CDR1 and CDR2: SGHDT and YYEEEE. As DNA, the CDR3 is TGTGCCAGCAGCTTGGTCAGGTACCAAGAGACCCAGTACTTC. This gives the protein CASSLVRYQETQYF.

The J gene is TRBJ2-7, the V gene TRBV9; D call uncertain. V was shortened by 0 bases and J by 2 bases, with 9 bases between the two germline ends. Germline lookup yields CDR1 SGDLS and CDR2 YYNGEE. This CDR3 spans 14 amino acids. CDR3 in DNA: TGTGCCAGCAGCGTAGTCGGCAACGCCTACGAGCAGTACTTC. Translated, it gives CASSVVGNAYEQYF.

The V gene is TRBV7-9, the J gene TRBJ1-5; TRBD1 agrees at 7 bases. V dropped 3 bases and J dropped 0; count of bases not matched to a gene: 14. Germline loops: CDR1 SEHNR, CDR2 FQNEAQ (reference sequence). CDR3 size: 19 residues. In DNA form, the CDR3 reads TGTGCCAGCAGCTTCATTCGGGACAGCTCCCCCTATAGCAATCAGCCCCAGCATTTT. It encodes CASSFIRDSSPYSNQPQHF.

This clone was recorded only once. The CDR3 region is CATSRDSSANTGELFF. The CDR3 region has the DNA TGTGCCACCAGCAGAGATAGTTCGGCGAACACCGGGGAGCTGTTTTTT. The chain is built from TRBV15 and TRBJ2-2; D gene uncertain. Trimming took 0 bases from V and 0 from J, leaving 8 bases between them. CDR1 is LNHNV and CDR2 is YYDKDF in the germline V gene (reference sequence). The CDR3 totals 16 residues.

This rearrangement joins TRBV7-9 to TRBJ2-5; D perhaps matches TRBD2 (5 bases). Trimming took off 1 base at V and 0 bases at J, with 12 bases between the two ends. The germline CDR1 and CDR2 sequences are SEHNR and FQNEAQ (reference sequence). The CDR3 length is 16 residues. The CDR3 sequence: CASSLERAANQETQYF. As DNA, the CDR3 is TGTGCCAGCAGCTTAGAGCGAGCGGCAAACCAAGAGACCCAGTACTTC.

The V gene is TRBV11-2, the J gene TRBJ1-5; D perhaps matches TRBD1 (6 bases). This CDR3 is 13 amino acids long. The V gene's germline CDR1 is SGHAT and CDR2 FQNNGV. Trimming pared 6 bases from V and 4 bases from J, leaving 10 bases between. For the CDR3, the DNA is TGTGCCAGCAGTCCAGGGGATAATCAGCCCCAGCATTTT. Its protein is CASSPGDNQPQHF.

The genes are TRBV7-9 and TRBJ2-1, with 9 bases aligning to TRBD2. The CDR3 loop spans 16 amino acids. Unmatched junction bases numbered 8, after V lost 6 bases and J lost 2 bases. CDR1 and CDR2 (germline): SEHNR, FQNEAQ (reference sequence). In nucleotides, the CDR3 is TGTGCCAGCAGTTCGTCCGAGCGGGAGGCCTACAATGAGCAGTTCTTC. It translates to CASSSSEREAYNEQFF.

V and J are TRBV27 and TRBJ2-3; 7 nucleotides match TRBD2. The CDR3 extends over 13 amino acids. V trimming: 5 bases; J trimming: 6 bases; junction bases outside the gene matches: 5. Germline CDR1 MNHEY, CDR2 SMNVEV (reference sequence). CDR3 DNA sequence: TGTGCCAGCAGTCGGGACTACCCCGATACGCAGTATTTT. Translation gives CASSRDYPDTQYF.

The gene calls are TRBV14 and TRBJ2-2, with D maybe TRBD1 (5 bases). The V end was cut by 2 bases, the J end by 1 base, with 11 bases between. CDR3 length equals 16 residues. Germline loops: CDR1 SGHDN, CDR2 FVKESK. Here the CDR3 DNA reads TGTGCCAGCAGCCAAAGAGGCCAGGGGAACACCGGGGAGCTGTTTTTT. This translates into CASSQRGQGNTGELFF.

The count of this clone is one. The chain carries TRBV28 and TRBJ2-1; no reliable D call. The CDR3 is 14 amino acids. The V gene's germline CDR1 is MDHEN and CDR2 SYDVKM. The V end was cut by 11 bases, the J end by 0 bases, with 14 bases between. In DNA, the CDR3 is TGTGCCTCCAGTGTGCGGAGCTCCTACAATGAGCAGTTCTTC. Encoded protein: CASSVRSSYNEQFF.

CDR3 DNA: TGTGCCAGCAGTGAGGGACTAGCGAACTCCTACGAGCAGTACTTC. Translating gives CASSEGLANSYEQYF. The J gene is TRBJ2-7, the V gene TRBV6-1; TRBD2 aligns across 10 bases. After removal of 3 bases from V and 0 bases from J, the junction contained 2 bases not matched to a gene. Germline V gene sequence: CDR1 MNHNS, CDR2 SASEGT. CDR3 length: 15 amino acids.

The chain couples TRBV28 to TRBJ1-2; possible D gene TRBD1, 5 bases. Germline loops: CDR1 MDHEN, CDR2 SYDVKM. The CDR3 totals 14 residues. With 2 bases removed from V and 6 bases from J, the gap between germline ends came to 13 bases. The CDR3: CASSLQLRGDGYTF. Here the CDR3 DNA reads TGTGCCAGCAGTTTACAGTTGAGGGGTGATGGCTACACCTTC.

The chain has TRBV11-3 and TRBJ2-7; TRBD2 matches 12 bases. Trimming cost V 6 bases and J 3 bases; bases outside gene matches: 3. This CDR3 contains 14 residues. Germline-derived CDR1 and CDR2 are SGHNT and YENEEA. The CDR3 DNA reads TGTGCCAGCAGTTTGACTAGCGGGAGCTACGAGCAGTACTTC. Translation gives CASSLTSGSYEQYF.

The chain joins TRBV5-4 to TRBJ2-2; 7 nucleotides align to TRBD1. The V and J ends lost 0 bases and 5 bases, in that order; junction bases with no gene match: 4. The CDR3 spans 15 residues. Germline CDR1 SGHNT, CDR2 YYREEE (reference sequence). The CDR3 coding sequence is TGTGCCAGCAGCTTGGTACAGGGGTTAACCGGGGAGCTGTTTTTT. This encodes CASSLVQGLTGELFF.

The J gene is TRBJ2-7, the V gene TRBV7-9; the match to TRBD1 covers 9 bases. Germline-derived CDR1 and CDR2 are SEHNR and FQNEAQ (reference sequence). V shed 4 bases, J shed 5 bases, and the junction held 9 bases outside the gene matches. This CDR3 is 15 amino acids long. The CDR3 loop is CASSSPGQGLDEQYF. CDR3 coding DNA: TGTGCCAGCAGCTCCCCGGGACAGGGTCTTGACGAGCAGTACTTC.

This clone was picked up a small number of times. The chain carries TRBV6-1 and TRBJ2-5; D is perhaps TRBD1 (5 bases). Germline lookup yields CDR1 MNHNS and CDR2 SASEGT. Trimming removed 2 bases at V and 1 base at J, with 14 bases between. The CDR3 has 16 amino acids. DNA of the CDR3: TGTGCCAGCAGTGAAAGCCCGACAGCTACCCAAGAGACCCAGTACTTC. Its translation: CASSESPTATQETQYF.

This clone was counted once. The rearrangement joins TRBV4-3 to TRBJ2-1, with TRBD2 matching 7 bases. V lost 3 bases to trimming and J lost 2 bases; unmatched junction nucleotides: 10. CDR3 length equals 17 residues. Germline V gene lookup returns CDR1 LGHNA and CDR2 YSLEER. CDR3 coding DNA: TGCGCCAGCAGCCAGGGGGTCCTAGCGGCCCCCTACAATGAGCAGTTCTTC. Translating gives CASSQGVLAAPYNEQFF.

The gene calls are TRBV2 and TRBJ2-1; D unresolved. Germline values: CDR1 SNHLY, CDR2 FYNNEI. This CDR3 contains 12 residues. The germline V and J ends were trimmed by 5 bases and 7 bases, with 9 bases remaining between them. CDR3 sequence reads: CASSWITNEQFF. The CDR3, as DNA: TGTGCCAGCAGTTGGATCACAAATGAGCAGTTCTTC.

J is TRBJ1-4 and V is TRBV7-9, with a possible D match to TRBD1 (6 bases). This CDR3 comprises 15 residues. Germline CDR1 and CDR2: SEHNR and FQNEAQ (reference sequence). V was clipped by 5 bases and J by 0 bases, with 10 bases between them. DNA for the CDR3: TGTGCCAGCAGCATACAGGGTGCAACTAATGAAAAACTGTTTTTT. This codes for CASSIQGATNEKLFF. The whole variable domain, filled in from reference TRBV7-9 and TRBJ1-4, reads DTGVSQNPRHKITKRGQNVTFRCDPISEHNRLYWYRQTLGQGPEFLTYFQNEAQLEKSRLLSDRFSAERPKGSFSTLEIQRTEQGDSAMYLCASSIQGATNEKLFFGSGTQLSVL.

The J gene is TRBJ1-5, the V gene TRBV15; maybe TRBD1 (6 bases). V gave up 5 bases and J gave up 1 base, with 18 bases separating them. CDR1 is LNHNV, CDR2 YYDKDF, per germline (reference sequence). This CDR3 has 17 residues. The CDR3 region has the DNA TGTGCCACCAGCGGATACAGGGAACCCCCAAGCAATCAGCCCCAGCATTTT. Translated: CATSGYREPPSNQPQHF.

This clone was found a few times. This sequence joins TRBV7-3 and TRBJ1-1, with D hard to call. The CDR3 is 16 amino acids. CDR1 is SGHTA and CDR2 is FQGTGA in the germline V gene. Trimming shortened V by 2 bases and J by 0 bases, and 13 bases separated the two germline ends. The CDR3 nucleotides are TGTGCCAGCAGCTTAGCCCCAGAGGGTCTGAACACTGAAGCTTTCTTT. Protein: CASSLAPEGLNTEAFF.